These 27 T cell receptor beta chains were sequenced from one sample in a study of early stage breast cancer tumors. The data were produced by immunoSEQ multiplex PCR, yet TCRdb's version contains in-frame clones alone and is incomplete. The table lists some 21,000 clones, approximately 80% of them singletons. The sequenced sample consisted of blood. The receptors derive from a person between 55 and 69 years old with breast cancer.

The genes are TRBV9 and TRBJ2-7, with D hard to call. Looked up from germline, CDR1 is SGDLS and CDR2 is YYNGEE. This CDR3 is built from 12 residues. The V end was cut by 4 bases, the J end by 7 bases, with 12 bases between. The CDR3 region has the DNA TGTGCCAGCAGCCCCGACTTTAGGGAGCAGTACTTC. This gives the protein CASSPDFREQYF.

The chain links TRBV7-2 to TRBJ1-6; D not resolved. With 3 bases removed from V and 8 bases from J, the gap between germline ends came to 5 bases. This CDR3 comprises 12 residues. Germline CDR1 and CDR2: SGHTA and FQGNSA. The CDR3 protein is CASSFGDSPLHF. CDR3 nucleotides: TGTGCCAGCAGCTTTGGGGATTCACCCCTCCACTTT.

This chain links TRBV6-1 with TRBJ1-2; no clear D gene. V gave up 1 base and J gave up 4 bases, with 13 bases separating them. The CDR3 has 15 residues. CDR1 is MNHNS and CDR2 is SASEGT in the germline V gene. CDR3 coding DNA: TGTGCCAGCAGTGAAGTAACAGCACCCACCTATGGCTACACCTTC. Translated: CASSEVTAPTYGYTF.

J is TRBJ1-2 and V is TRBV23-1; TRBD1 matches 7 bases. TRBV23-1 is an ORF; its function is uncertain. The CDR3 is 21 residues long. V shed 0 bases, J shed 3 bases, and the junction held 22 bases outside the gene matches. DNA of the CDR3: TGCGCCAGCAGTCAATCTCCAGGGGGAATTGACAGGGTGGTTCTGGACTATGGCTACACCTTC. It is translated as CASSQSPGGIDRVVLDYGYTF.

V and J are TRBV5-8 and TRBJ1-2; D uncertain. V was pared by 0 bases and J by 3 bases, with 9 bases between. CDR3 length: 14 amino acids. CDR1 SGHTS and CDR2 YDEGEE come from the germline V gene. CDR3 in DNA: TGTGCCAGCAGCTTGGTGGGTCACGACTATGGCTACACCTTC. Translated: CASSLVGHDYGYTF.

The V call is TRBV19, the J call TRBJ1-2, with D hard to call. This CDR3 has 10 residues. Germline V gives CDR1 LNHDA, CDR2 SQIVND (reference sequence). Between the trimmed V and J ends, which lost 6 bases and 7 bases, there was a span of 6 bases. The CDR3 region is CASRGSGYTF. The CDR3 bases are TGTGCCAGTAGGGGGTCTGGCTACACCTTC. The variable domain in full, completed from reference TRBV19 and TRBJ1-2, reads DGGITQSPKYLFRKEGQNVTLSCEQNLNHDAMYWYRQDPGQGLRLIYYSQIVNDFQKGDIAEGYSVSREKKESFPLTVTSAQKNPTAFYLCASRGSGYTFGSGTRLTVV.

V gene TRBV5-4 combines with J gene TRBJ1-1; a weak D match, TRBD1 (5 bases). The CDR3 sequence is 15 residues long. Trimming took off 0 bases at V and 4 bases at J, with 13 bases between the two ends. Germline-derived CDR1 and CDR2 are SGHNT and YYREEE (reference sequence). CDR3 region: CASSLAQGMVTEAFF. DNA of the CDR3: TGTGCCAGCAGCTTGGCTCAGGGTATGGTCACTGAAGCTTTCTTT.

The chain joins TRBV7-8 to TRBJ2-3, with D possibly called TRBD1 or TRBD2 (5 bases each). This CDR3 comprises 15 residues. Germline CDR1 SGHVS, CDR2 FQNEAQ. Deletions cut 2 bases from V and 6 bases from J, with 15 bases between. The CDR3 coding sequence is TGTGCCAGCAGCTTAAACCCCCTCGGGGCCGATACGCAGTATTTT. Amino acid sequence: CASSLNPLGADTQYF.

This sequence joins TRBV6-1 and TRBJ2-4; D tentatively fits TRBD1 or TRBD2 (5 bases each). Germline V gives CDR1 MNHNS, CDR2 SASEGT. The V gene lost 2 bases and the J gene lost 7 bases, with 21 bases spanning the gap. There are 17 residues in the CDR3. DNA for the CDR3: TGTGCCAGCAGTGAACCCCTGATAGGGGCGCGGGCGAACATTCAGTACTTC. Translated, it gives CASSEPLIGARANIQYF.

The chain links TRBV5-1 to TRBJ2-5; 7 bases are a match to TRBD1. With 7 bases clipped from V and 1 base from J, the junction kept 7 bases outside the gene matches. The V gene's germline CDR1 is SGHRS and CDR2 YFSETQ. This CDR3 comprises 14 residues. The CDR3 DNA reads TGCGCCAGCCGGACAGGCGGAATCCAAGAGACCCAGTACTTC. Encoded protein: CASRTGGIQETQYF.

This chain uses TRBV7-9 with TRBJ2-3; the match to TRBD1 covers 7 bases. CDR1 and CDR2 from the germline V gene are SEHNR and FQNEAQ (reference sequence). This CDR3 is 15 amino acids long. J was trimmed by 3 bases and V by 1 base; bases with no gene match: 4. The CDR3 sequence is CASSLGQGETDTQYF. The CDR3 coding sequence is TGTGCCAGCAGCTTAGGACAGGGAGAAACAGATACGCAGTATTTT.

The V and J genes are TRBV30 and TRBJ1-1; D unresolved. The CDR3 has 15 residues. V lost 1 base and J 2 bases, leaving 14 bases between the germline ends. Germline CDR1 is GTSNPN and CDR2 is SVGIG (reference sequence). The CDR3 sequence is CAWSGFWGLNTEAFF. CDR3 nucleotides: TGTGCCTGGAGTGGTTTCTGGGGTTTAAACACTGAAGCTTTCTTT.

The chain carries TRBV6-1 and TRBJ2-5, with a tentative D call TRBD1 (6 bases). CDR3 size: 13 residues. The V and J ends lost 7 bases and 5 bases respectively, with 14 bases between them. Germline CDR1 is MNHNS and CDR2 is SASEGT. CDR3 in amino acids: CASMFWGHETQYF. As DNA, the CDR3 is TGTGCCAGCATGTTTTGGGGGCACGAGACCCAGTACTTC.

This chain connects TRBV7-2 to TRBJ2-7; 9 bases fit TRBD2. After removal of 5 bases from V and 3 bases from J, the junction contained 14 bases not matched to a gene. The CDR3 is 17 amino acids. Germline lookup yields CDR1 SGHTA and CDR2 FQGNSA. The CDR3 sequence: CASSIRGELAGFYEQYF. In nucleotides, the CDR3 is TGTGCCAGCAGCATAAGAGGGGAGCTAGCGGGATTCTACGAGCAGTACTTC.

This chain uses TRBV27 with TRBJ2-7; D is possibly TRBD1 (6 bases). This CDR3 has 15 amino acids. The germline gives CDR1 MNHEY, CDR2 SMNVEV (reference sequence). Trimming removed 0 bases from V and 7 bases from J, with 16 bases in between. The chain's CDR3 is CASSLSTGPLSEQYF. CDR3 nucleotide sequence: TGTGCCAGCAGTTTATCGACAGGACCTCTGAGTGAGCAGTACTTC.

The chain links TRBV6-5 to TRBJ2-7, with 8 bases fitting TRBD1. The CDR3 runs to 15 residues. V trimming: 1 base; J trimming: 6 bases; junction bases outside the gene matches: 8. The V gene's germline CDR1 is MNHEY and CDR2 SVGAGI. CDR3 loop: CASSYYSRGRFEQYF. CDR3 DNA sequence: TGTGCCAGCAGTTACTACTCCAGGGGGCGGTTCGAGCAGTACTTC.

The chain is built from TRBV11-3 and TRBJ2-1; D might be TRBD1 or TRBD2, each matching 6 bases. Germline V CDR1 and CDR2: SGHNT, YENEEA. Trimming removed 5 bases at V and 5 bases at J, with 28 bases between. The CDR3 is 19 amino acids. The CDR3 spells CASSDPTTGFRLVDNEQFF. The CDR3 coding sequence is TGTGCCAGCAGCGATCCCACCACAGGGTTTCGACTAGTAGACAATGAGCAGTTCTTC.

The chain carries TRBV5-1 and TRBJ2-7; D perhaps matches TRBD2 (5 bases). Trimming left V 0 bases short and J 6 bases short, with 16 bases between. This CDR3 is built from 15 residues. From germline, CDR1 is SGHRS and CDR2 YFSETQ. CDR3 loop: CASSLAGRGDGEQYF. CDR3 sequence (DNA): TGCGCCAGCAGCTTGGCTGGCCGGGGTGACGGCGAGCAGTACTTC.

This clone was found once. The rearrangement uses TRBV6-6 and TRBJ1-1; 7 bases align to TRBD1. Looked up from germline, CDR1 is MNHNY and CDR2 is SVGAGI (reference sequence). This CDR3 has 14 residues. The ends lost 6 bases at V and 1 base at J; junction bases unmatched: 5. The CDR3 region has the DNA TGTGCCAGCAGAGCAGGGGGGACGAACACTGAAGCTTTCTTT. This encodes CASRAGGTNTEAFF.

The V gene is TRBV6-5, the J gene TRBJ2-7; D possibly corresponds to TRBD1 (6 bases). Germline loops: CDR1 MNHEY, CDR2 SVGAGI. The ends were cut back, 0 bases at V and 9 bases at J, with 15 bases in the middle. This CDR3 has 14 amino acids. CDR3 nucleotides: TGTGCCAGCAGTTACTCGCCCACGGGGACACTGCAGTACTTC. It codes for CASSYSPTGTLQYF.

This clone was found a few times. The same CDR3 arises from other DNA sequences in this sample as well. The chain couples TRBV7-2 to TRBJ1-2, with D perhaps TRBD1 (5 bases). Germline lookup yields CDR1 SGHTA and CDR2 FQGNSA. The CDR3 has 15 residues. V was cut by 4 bases and J by 2 bases, with 14 bases left in between. CDR3 sequence: CASSWGSGSNYGYTF. Here the CDR3 DNA reads TGTGCCAGCAGCTGGGGGTCTGGGTCCAACTATGGCTACACCTTC.

The chain is built from TRBV11-2 and TRBJ2-5; no clear D gene. V lost 2 bases and J 1 base, leaving 5 bases between the germline ends. This CDR3 region has 13 residues. CDR1 is SGHAT and CDR2 is FQNNGV in the germline V gene. CDR3 sequence: CASSLLPQETQYF. As DNA, the CDR3 is TGTGCCAGCAGCTTACTGCCCCAAGAGACCCAGTACTTC.

The V call is TRBV10-3, the J call TRBJ1-1; tentative D call: TRBD1 (5 bases). Between the trimmed V and J ends, which lost 2 bases and 1 base, there was a span of 5 bases. The CDR3 is made up of 13 amino acids. Germline CDR1 ENHRY, CDR2 SYGVKD. The CDR3 DNA reads as TGTGCCATCAGTGAGAGGGGGAACACTGAAGCTTTCTTT. Amino acid sequence: CAISERGNTEAFF.

V is TRBV5-1 and J is TRBJ2-7, with TRBD1 matching over 10 bases. After removal of 4 bases from V and 1 base from J, the junction contained 2 bases not matched to a gene. Germline-derived CDR1 and CDR2 are SGHRS and YFSETQ. This CDR3 is 14 amino acids long. CDR3 sequence: CASSTGQGSYEQYF. The DNA for the CDR3 is TGCGCCAGCAGCACGGGACAGGGGTCCTACGAGCAGTACTTC. The full variable domain, completed using reference TRBV5-1 and TRBJ2-7, is KAGVTQTPRYLIKTRGQQVTLSCSPISGHRSVSWYQQTPGQGLQFLFEYFSETQRNKGNFPGRFSGRQFSNSRSEMNVSTLELGDSALYLCASSTGQGSYEQYFGPGTRLTVT.

This clone was found a few times. The V and J genes are TRBV4-2 and TRBJ2-7, with a tentative D call TRBD2 (5 bases). In germline, CDR1 is LGHNA, CDR2 YNFKEQ. The CDR3 totals 14 residues. Trimming shortened V by 0 bases and J by 3 bases, and 9 bases separated the two germline ends. The CDR3 DNA sequence: TGTGCCAGCAGCCAAGATTATCGGGGCTACGAGCAGTACTTC. Amino acids: CASSQDYRGYEQYF.

The rearrangement links TRBV19 to TRBJ1-1; D gene unclear. Germline CDR1 is LNHDA and CDR2 is SQIVND (reference sequence). Trimming shortened V by 2 bases and J by 1 base, and 8 bases separated the two germline ends. There are 14 residues in the CDR3. The CDR3 reads CASSIWLENTEAFF. In DNA form, the CDR3 reads TGTGCCAGTAGTATATGGCTGGAGAACACTGAAGCTTTCTTT.

V usage is TRBV13 and J usage is TRBJ1-5; 9 bases align to TRBD1. The germline V gene has CDR1 PRHDT and CDR2 FYEKMQ (reference sequence). The CDR3 loop spans 15 amino acids. With 5 bases clipped from V and 4 bases from J, the junction kept 6 bases outside the gene matches. CDR3 sequence: CASSTTTGGNQPQHF. CDR3 coding DNA: TGTGCCAGCAGCACTACGACAGGGGGGAATCAGCCCCAGCATTTT.